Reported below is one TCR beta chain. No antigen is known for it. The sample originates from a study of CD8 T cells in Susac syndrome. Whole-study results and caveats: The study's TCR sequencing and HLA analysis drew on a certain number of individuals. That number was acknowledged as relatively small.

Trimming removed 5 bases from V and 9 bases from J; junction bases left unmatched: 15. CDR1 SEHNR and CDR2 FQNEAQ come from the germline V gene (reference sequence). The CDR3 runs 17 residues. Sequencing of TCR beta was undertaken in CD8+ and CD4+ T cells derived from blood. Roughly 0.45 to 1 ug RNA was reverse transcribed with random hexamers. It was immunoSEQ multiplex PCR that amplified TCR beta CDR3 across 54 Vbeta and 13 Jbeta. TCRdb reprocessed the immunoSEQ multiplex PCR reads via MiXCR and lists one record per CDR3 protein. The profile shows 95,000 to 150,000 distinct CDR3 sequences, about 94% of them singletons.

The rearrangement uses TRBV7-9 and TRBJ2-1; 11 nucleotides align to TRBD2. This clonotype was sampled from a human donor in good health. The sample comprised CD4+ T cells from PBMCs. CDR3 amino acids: CASSPRLVAGGPVEQFF. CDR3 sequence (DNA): TGTGCCAGCAGCCCCCGTCTGGTAGCGGGAGGGCCTGTTGAGCAGTTCTTC.